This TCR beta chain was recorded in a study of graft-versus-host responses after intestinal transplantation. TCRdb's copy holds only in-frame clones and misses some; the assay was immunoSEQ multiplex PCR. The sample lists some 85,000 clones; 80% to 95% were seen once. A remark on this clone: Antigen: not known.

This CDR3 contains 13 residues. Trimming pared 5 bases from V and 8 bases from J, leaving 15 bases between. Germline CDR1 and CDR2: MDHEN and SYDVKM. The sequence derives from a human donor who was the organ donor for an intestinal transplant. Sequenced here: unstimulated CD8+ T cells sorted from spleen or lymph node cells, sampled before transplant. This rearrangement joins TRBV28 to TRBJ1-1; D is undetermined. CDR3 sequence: CASSRSWAGEAFF. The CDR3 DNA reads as TGTGCCAGCAGTCGGTCGTGGGCGGGCGAAGCTTTCTTT. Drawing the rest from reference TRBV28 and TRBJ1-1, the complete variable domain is DVKVTQSSRYLVKRTGEKVFLECVQDMDHENMFWYRQDPGLGLRLIYFSYDVKMKEKGDIPEGYSVSREKKERFSLILESASTNQTSMYLCASSRSWAGEAFFGQGTRLTVV.